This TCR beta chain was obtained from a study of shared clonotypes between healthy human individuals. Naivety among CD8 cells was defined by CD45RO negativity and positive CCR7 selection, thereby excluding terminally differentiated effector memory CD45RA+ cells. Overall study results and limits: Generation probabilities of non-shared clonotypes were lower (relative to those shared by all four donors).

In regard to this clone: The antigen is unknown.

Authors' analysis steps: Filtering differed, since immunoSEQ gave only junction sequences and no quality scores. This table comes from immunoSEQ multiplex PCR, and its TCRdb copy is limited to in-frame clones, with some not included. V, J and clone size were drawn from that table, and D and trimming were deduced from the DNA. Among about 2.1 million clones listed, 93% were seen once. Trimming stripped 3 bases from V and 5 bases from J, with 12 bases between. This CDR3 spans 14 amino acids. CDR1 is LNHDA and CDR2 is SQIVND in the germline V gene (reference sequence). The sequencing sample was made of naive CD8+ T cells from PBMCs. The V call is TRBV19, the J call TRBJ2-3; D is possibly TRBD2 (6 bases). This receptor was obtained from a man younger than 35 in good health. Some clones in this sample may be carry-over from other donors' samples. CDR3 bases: TGTGCCAGTAGTATGTCCGGGAGAATAGATACGCAGTATTTT. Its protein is CASSMSGRIDTQYF. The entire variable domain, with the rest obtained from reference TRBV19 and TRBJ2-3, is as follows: DGGITQSPKYLFRKEGQNVTLSCEQNLNHDAMYWYRQDPGQGLRLIYYSQIVNDFQKGDIAEGYSVSREKKESFPLTVTSAQKNPTAFYLCASSMSGRIDTQYFGPGTRLTVL.